This T cell receptor (beta chain) was observed in a study of shared clonotypes between healthy human individuals. CDR3 length: 13 amino acids. Germline lookup yields CDR1 SGHRS and CDR2 YFSETQ. The V end lost 0 bases, the J end lost 3 bases, and 7 bases lay between the germline ends. Clones were sequenced by immunoSEQ multiplex PCR, and TCRdb holds only the in-frame ones, with some missing. The table includes roughly 500,000 clones, roughly 95% detected once. The source is a woman aged 30 to 39 in good health. The sequencing input was naive CD4+ T cells sorted from blood. Subset given: CD45RA+ positively selected. The chain combines TRBV5-1 with TRBJ2-7, with D unresolved. Here the CDR3 reads CASSLGADYEQYF. The CDR3 nucleotides are TGCGCCAGCAGCTTGGGGGCAGACTACGAGCAGTACTTC.